This record covers a single TCR beta chain. The data were taken from a study of blood T cell repertoires in COVID-19. CDR3 length: 16 residues. The V end was cut by 0 bases, the J end by 0 bases, with 9 bases between. Per the germline V gene, CDR1 is SGHTA and CDR2 is FQGNSA. Assay used: immunoSEQ multiplex PCR; TCRdb lists only in-frame clones, some missing. The data show about 170,000 clones, about 80% seen once. This TCR derives from a human donor with acute or convalescent COVID-19. The donor label of this sample is uncertain. The chain recombines TRBV7-2 with TRBJ2-1; D may be TRBD2 (5 bases). Material for sequencing was peripheral blood. In nucleotides, the CDR3 is TGTGCCAGCAGCTTAGCCACGGGGAGCTCCTACAATGAGCAGTTCTTC. Residues: CASSLATGSSYNEQFF.